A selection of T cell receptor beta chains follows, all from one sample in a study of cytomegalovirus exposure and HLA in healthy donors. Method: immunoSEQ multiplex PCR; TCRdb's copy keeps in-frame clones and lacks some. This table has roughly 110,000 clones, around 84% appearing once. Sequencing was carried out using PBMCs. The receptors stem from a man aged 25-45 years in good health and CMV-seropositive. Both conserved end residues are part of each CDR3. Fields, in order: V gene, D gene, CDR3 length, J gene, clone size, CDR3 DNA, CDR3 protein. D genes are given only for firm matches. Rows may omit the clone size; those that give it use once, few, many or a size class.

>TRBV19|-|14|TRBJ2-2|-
TGTGCCAGTAGAGTGCGGACGAACACCGGGGAGCTGTTTTTT
CASRVRTNTGELFF
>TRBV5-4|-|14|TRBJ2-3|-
TGTGCCAGCAGCTTGTGGAGCTACACAGATACGCAGTATTTT
CASSLWSYTDTQYF
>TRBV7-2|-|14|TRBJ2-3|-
TGTGCCAGCAGCCTCTTAGGGGCGGCAGATACGCAGTATTTT
CASSLLGAADTQYF
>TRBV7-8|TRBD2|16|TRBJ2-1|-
TGTGCCAGCAGGCCCCTACTAGCGGGGAGCTACAATGAGCAGTTCTTC
CASRPLLAGSYNEQFF
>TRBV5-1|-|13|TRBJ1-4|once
TGCGCCAGCGGAACAGTACCAGATGAAAAACTGTTTTTT
CASGTVPDEKLFF
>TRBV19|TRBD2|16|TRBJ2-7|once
TGTGCCAGTAGTATGCGGCTAGCGGGGGTTCCCTACGAGCAGTACTTC
CASSMRLAGVPYEQYF
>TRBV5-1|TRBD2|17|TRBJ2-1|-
TGCGCCAGCAGCCCCGGCCTAACTAGCGGGGGGGTCGATGAGCAGTTCTTC
CASSPGLTSGGVDEQFF
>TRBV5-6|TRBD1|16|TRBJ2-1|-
TGTGCCAGCAGCCGGGACAGGGGTCGCCTCAGGAATGAGCAGTTCTTC
CASSRDRGRLRNEQFF
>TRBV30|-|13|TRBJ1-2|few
TGTGCCTGGGGAATGGGGGGGGACTATGGCTACACCTTC
CAWGMGGDYGYTF
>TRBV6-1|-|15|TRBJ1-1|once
TGTGCCAGCAGTGAAGGATCTTTCGGGGGCACTGAAGCTTTCTTT
CASSEGSFGGTEAFF